This is a list of T cell receptor beta chains from one sample in a study of molecular identifiers for immune sequencing clone quantification. From the PCR reads, TCRdb called clonotypes with MiXCR, one entry per CDR3 protein. The table has about half a million distinct CDR3 sequences, roughly 25% seen once; the top ten hold just over 0.75%. Sequenced: naive CD8+ T cells from blood, with Jurkat cell RNA spiked in. These receptors were taken from a human donor in good health. Some libraries in this study had Jurkat cell RNA spiked in. CDR3s include the opening cysteine and the closing phenylalanine or tryptophan. Each record gives: J gene, V gene, clone size, D gene, CDR3 DNA, CDR3 protein. The D gene is left open where the match is weak. Rows may omit the clone size; those that give it use once, few, many or a size class.

J gene: TRBJ2-5
V gene: TRBV6-5
clone size: many
D gene: TRBD1
CDR3 DNA: TGTGCCAGCAGTTACTCCGGACAGGGTAGCACCCAGTACTTC
CDR3 protein: CASSYSGQGSTQYF

J gene: TRBJ2-3
V gene: TRBV4-2
clone size: few
D gene: .
CDR3 DNA: TGTGCCAGCAGCCAAGAGTGGGGTAACGTTGGCACAGATACGCAGTATTTT
CDR3 protein: CASSQEWGNVGTDTQYF

J gene: TRBJ2-3
V gene: TRBV9
clone size: .
D gene: .
CDR3 DNA: TGTGCCAGCAGCGTAGGCCGGGGAAGGGGCCCGGCACTCACAGATACGCAGTATTTT
CDR3 protein: CASSVGRGRGPALTDTQYF

J gene: TRBJ2-1
V gene: TRBV24-1
clone size: few
D gene: .
CDR3 DNA: TGTGCCACCAGGGACTCCTACAATGAGCAGTTCTTC
CDR3 protein: CATRDSYNEQFF

J gene: TRBJ2-7
V gene: TRBV7-9
clone size: .
D gene: .
CDR3 DNA: TGTGCCAGCAGGGGAGAGGAGAACGAGCAGTACTTC
CDR3 protein: CASRGEENEQYF

J gene: TRBJ2-5
V gene: TRBV9
clone size: many
D gene: .
CDR3 DNA: TGTGCCAGCAGCGTAGGCGGCGGCACGGAGACCCAGTACTTC
CDR3 protein: CASSVGGGTETQYF

J gene: TRBJ1-5
V gene: TRBV30
clone size: few
D gene: .
CDR3 DNA: TGTGCCTGGAGCGGGGTGGGGCAGCCCCAGCATTTT
CDR3 protein: CAWSGVGQPQHF

J gene: TRBJ1-1
V gene: TRBV10-2
clone size: few
D gene: .
CDR3 DNA: TGCGCCATTTCCTGGGGGTTTGACACTGAAGCTTTCTTT
CDR3 protein: CAISWGFDTEAFF

J gene: TRBJ2-2
V gene: TRBV4-1
clone size: .
D gene: .
CDR3 DNA: TGCGCCGGCAGCCTCCGGGGTGGGGATGTCACCGGGGAGCTGTTTTTT
CDR3 protein: CAGSLRGGDVTGELFF

J gene: TRBJ2-3
V gene: TRBV19
clone size: .
D gene: .
CDR3 DNA: TGTGCCAACGGGGGAGAGGCCCTAACGCAGTATTTT
CDR3 protein: CANGGEALTQYF

J gene: TRBJ2-7
V gene: TRBV14
clone size: .
D gene: .
CDR3 DNA: TGTGCCAGCAGCCACGGCAGGGCTGTCTACGAGCAGTACTTC
CDR3 protein: CASSHGRAVYEQYF

J gene: TRBJ2-6
V gene: TRBV14
clone size: many
D gene: .
CDR3 DNA: TGTGCCAGCAGCCAACAGAGCGCAGCTGGGGCCAACGTCCTGACTTTC
CDR3 protein: CASSQQSAAGANVLTF

J gene: TRBJ1-1
V gene: TRBV6-2/TRBV6-3
clone size: .
D gene: .
CDR3 DNA: TGTGCCAGCAGTTACGTGGGGACGTCGGACACTGAAGCTTTCTTT
CDR3 protein: CASSYVGTSDTEAFF

J gene: TRBJ2-7
V gene: TRBV10-3
clone size: .
D gene: .
CDR3 DNA: TGCGCCATCAGTGAGTCGAACCCCTACGAGCAGTACTTC
CDR3 protein: CAISESNPYEQYF

J gene: TRBJ2-4
V gene: TRBV4-1
clone size: .
D gene: TRBD1
CDR3 DNA: TGCGCCAGCAGCCAACTCCCGACAGGGCAGTCTCTCGCGTATAGCATTCAGTACTTC
CDR3 protein: CASSQLPTGQSLAYSIQYF

J gene: TRBJ2-1
V gene: TRBV5-3
clone size: .
D gene: TRBD2
CDR3 DNA: TGTGCCCGCACCCACGGGGGGGGGTACAATGAGCAGTTCTTC
CDR3 protein: CARTHGGGYNEQFF

J gene: TRBJ2-5
V gene: TRBV4-3
clone size: .
D gene: .
CDR3 DNA: TGCGCCAGCGGCCAAGATGGGGAGACCCAGTACTTC
CDR3 protein: CASGQDGETQYF

J gene: TRBJ2-1
V gene: TRBV11-2
clone size: few
D gene: TRBD2
CDR3 DNA: TGTGCCAGCAGCTTAGACGCTAGCGGCTCCTACAATGAGCAGTTCTTC
CDR3 protein: CASSLDASGSYNEQFF

J gene: TRBJ2-7
V gene: TRBV9
clone size: .
D gene: TRBD1
CDR3 DNA: TGTGCCAGCAGCGTCGACCGGGACAGGGAATGCGACGGGAGTGACGAGCAGTACTTC
CDR3 protein: CASSVDRDRECDGSDEQYF

J gene: TRBJ2-2
V gene: TRBV11-3
clone size: many
D gene: .
CDR3 DNA: TGTGCCAGCAGCCTCGGGAGCACCGGGGAGCTGTTTTTT
CDR3 protein: CASSLGSTGELFF

J gene: TRBJ2-3
V gene: TRBV4-1
clone size: .
D gene: TRBD2
CDR3 DNA: TGCGCCAGCAGCCAAGGCTCCCCGTTGGCTAGCGGGGGGACGGATACGCAGTATTTT
CDR3 protein: CASSQGSPLASGGTDTQYF

J gene: TRBJ2-7
V gene: TRBV4-3
clone size: many
D gene: .
CDR3 DNA: TGCGCCAGCAGCCAAGAATCGGGTTACGAGCAGTACTTC
CDR3 protein: CASSQESGYEQYF

J gene: TRBJ2-7
V gene: TRBV4-3
clone size: many
D gene: .
CDR3 DNA: TGCGCCAGCAGCCAAGACCACGGAGCCTACGAGCAGTACTTC
CDR3 protein: CASSQDHGAYEQYF

J gene: TRBJ1-5
V gene: TRBV20-1
clone size: few
D gene: TRBD1
CDR3 DNA: TGCAGTGCTAGAGATTTCAGGGGGCTTTCAAATCAGCCCCAGCATTTT
CDR3 protein: CSARDFRGLSNQPQHF